This TCR beta chain appears in the sequencing data of a study of blood T cells in healthy people across ages. Losses at the gene ends were 8 bases for V and 2 bases for J; bases not matched to a gene: 9. This CDR3 has 14 amino acids. The V gene's germline CDR1 is SNHLY and CDR2 FYNNEI. Findings and limits, study-wide: Across samples, TCR beta diversity tracked strongly with naive T cell percentage.

For the second PCR, which ran for about 6 to 12 cycles, a sample-barcoded 5' primer and a J-beta primer mix were used. Through a template-switch adaptor with 12 random nucleotides, each cDNA molecule received a tag. TCRdb used MiXCR to reprocess the 5' RACE reads, holding one entry per CDR3 protein. The sample includes 600,000 to 850,000 distinct CDR3 sequences, 43% seen only once; the top ten take approximately 22%. For this clonotype: What it recognizes is unknown.

Total RNA was isolated from each sample in quantities of at least 6 micrograms. The chain is built from TRBV2 and TRBJ2-7; the match to TRBD2 covers 7 bases. Sequenced material: blood. The receptor's source is an older woman in good health. CDR3: CASVSGAATYEQYF. The CDR3 nucleotides read TGTGCCAGCGTAAGCGGGGCCGCTACCTACGAGCAGTACTTC. Drawing the rest from reference TRBV2 and TRBJ2-7, the complete variable domain is EPEVTQTPSHQVTQMGQEVILRCVPISNHLYFYWYRQILGQKVEFLVSFYNNEISEKSEIFDDQFSVERPDGSNFTLKIRSTKLEDSAMYFCASVSGAATYEQYFGPGTRLTVT.